This is a list of T cell receptor beta chains from one sample in a study of CD8+ T cells in alopecia areata. Clones were sequenced by immunoSEQ multiplex PCR, and TCRdb holds only the in-frame ones, with some missing. This sample has approximately 200,000 clones, with 40% to 45% found just once. The specimen comprised CD4+ T cells sorted from blood, sampled around week 37, from a patient treated with tofacitinib. These receptors all come from a human donor with alopecia areata. Both conserved end residues are part of each CDR3. D genes are given only for firm matches. The size entry is marked missing in some rows and otherwise reads once, few, many or a size class.

d_call: TRBD2; j_call: TRBJ2-7; clone_size: -; v_call: TRBV4-1; cdr3_nt: TGCGCCAGCACCCCAAAGTCGGATCCTAGCGGAAAACCTCACTACGAGCAGTACTTC; cdr3_aa: CASTPKSDPSGKPHYEQYF
d_call: -; j_call: TRBJ2-7; clone_size: once; v_call: TRBV13; cdr3_nt: TGTGCCAGCAGCCCCTTTGCGAGGGCAGCCGAGCAGTACTTC; cdr3_aa: CASSPFARAAEQYF
d_call: -; j_call: TRBJ1-1; clone_size: few; v_call: TRBV29-1; cdr3_nt: TGCAGCTACGAAGGGGCAGGTTGGACTGAAGCTTTCTTT; cdr3_aa: CSYEGAGWTEAFF
d_call: -; j_call: TRBJ2-6; clone_size: few; v_call: TRBV6-5; cdr3_nt: TGTGCCAGCAGGGATATAGCGGCCGGGGCCAACGTCCTGACTTTC; cdr3_aa: CASRDIAAGANVLTF
d_call: TRBD1; j_call: TRBJ2-5; clone_size: -; v_call: TRBV4-1; cdr3_nt: TGCGCCAGCAGCCCAGGGGGTCGGGAGACCCAGTACTTC; cdr3_aa: CASSPGGRETQYF
d_call: -; j_call: TRBJ2-4; clone_size: -; v_call: TRBV7-9; cdr3_nt: TGTGCCAGCAGCTTAGCGGGAGCTACAAAAAACATTCAGTACTTC; cdr3_aa: CASSLAGATKNIQYF
d_call: -; j_call: TRBJ1-2; clone_size: -; v_call: TRBV4-1; cdr3_nt: TGCGCCAGCAGCCAAGACTTCCGGGCCCCTGGGGGCTACACCTTC; cdr3_aa: CASSQDFRAPGGYTF
d_call: -; j_call: TRBJ2-7; clone_size: -; v_call: TRBV13; cdr3_nt: TGTGCCAGCAGCTTAAAACAGACCTACGAGCAGTACTTC; cdr3_aa: CASSLKQTYEQYF
d_call: TRBD1; j_call: TRBJ2-7; clone_size: few; v_call: TRBV5-1; cdr3_nt: TGCGCCAGCAGCTTGACTACGCCGGGACAGGTGAACTTC; cdr3_aa: CASSLTTPGQVNF
d_call: -; j_call: TRBJ2-3; clone_size: few; v_call: TRBV4-2; cdr3_nt: TGTGCCAGCAGCCAAGATTGGGCGGGAAGGGGAGATACGCAGTATTTT; cdr3_aa: CASSQDWAGRGDTQYF
d_call: TRBD1; j_call: TRBJ2-6; clone_size: -; v_call: TRBV7-2; cdr3_nt: TGTGCCAGCAGCTTAAGGGACAGGGCTAGTTCTGGGGCCAACGTCCTGACTTTC; cdr3_aa: CASSLRDRASSGANVLTF
d_call: -; j_call: TRBJ2-4; clone_size: few; v_call: TRBV2; cdr3_nt: TGTGCCAGCAGTGTTAGGAGGCGAGAAAACATTCAGTACTTC; cdr3_aa: CASSVRRRENIQYF
d_call: -; j_call: TRBJ1-1; clone_size: -; v_call: TRBV29-1; cdr3_nt: TGCAGCGTTCGATTAACTATCGACCCGAACACTGAAGCTTTCTTT; cdr3_aa: CSVRLTIDPNTEAFF
d_call: TRBD2; j_call: TRBJ2-1; clone_size: -; v_call: TRBV6-5; cdr3_nt: TGTGCCAGCAGTCTTCTGAGCGGGAGGTCGAATGAGCAGTTCTTC; cdr3_aa: CASSLLSGRSNEQFF
d_call: -; j_call: TRBJ2-2; clone_size: -; v_call: TRBV7-2; cdr3_nt: TGTGCCAGCAGCTTTGTGTCGCGATCCGGGGAGCTGTTTTTT; cdr3_aa: CASSFVSRSGELFF
d_call: -; j_call: TRBJ2-5; clone_size: -; v_call: TRBV6-1; cdr3_nt: TGTGCCAGCACAATAGGGACGGGGCGAGAGACCCAGTACTTC; cdr3_aa: CASTIGTGRETQYF
d_call: TRBD1; j_call: TRBJ1-1; clone_size: -; v_call: TRBV14; cdr3_nt: TGTGCCAGCAGCCAAGTCGGACAGGGAGAAGCTTTCTTT; cdr3_aa: CASSQVGQGEAFF
d_call: -; j_call: TRBJ2-1; clone_size: -; v_call: TRBV5-5; cdr3_nt: TGTGCCAGCAGCCTGCTGGCGGGGCGCTACAATGAGCAGTTCTTC; cdr3_aa: CASSLLAGRYNEQFF
d_call: -; j_call: TRBJ2-5; clone_size: -; v_call: TRBV6-1; cdr3_nt: TGTGCCAGCAGTGAAGCGGGGGCACTTTCGGAGACCCAGTACTTC; cdr3_aa: CASSEAGALSETQYF
d_call: TRBD2; j_call: TRBJ2-5; clone_size: -; v_call: TRBV5-1; cdr3_nt: TGCGCCAGCAGCCCCGGGACTAGCCATGAGACCCAGTACTTC; cdr3_aa: CASSPGTSHETQYF
d_call: -; j_call: TRBJ2-3; clone_size: once; v_call: TRBV5-4; cdr3_nt: TGTGCCAGCAGCTGGGGGTCGAGCTCAGATACGCAGTATTTT; cdr3_aa: CASSWGSSSDTQYF
d_call: TRBD2; j_call: TRBJ2-1; clone_size: few; v_call: TRBV4-1; cdr3_nt: TGCGCCAGCAGCCCGATGGGGACTAGCGGGGCGTACAATGAGCAGTTCTTC; cdr3_aa: CASSPMGTSGAYNEQFF
d_call: TRBD1; j_call: TRBJ2-5; clone_size: few; v_call: TRBV4-3; cdr3_nt: TGCGCCAGCAGCCACGGGGACAGGGGGGGAGAGACCCAGTACTTC; cdr3_aa: CASSHGDRGGETQYF
d_call: -; j_call: TRBJ2-3; clone_size: few; v_call: TRBV2; cdr3_nt: TGTGCCAGCAGTGTACAGGGCCGAGATACGCAGTATTTT; cdr3_aa: CASSVQGRDTQYF
d_call: -; j_call: TRBJ1-2; clone_size: -; v_call: TRBV12-5; cdr3_nt: TGTGCTAGTGGTCTCGGACAGCCCTATGGCTACACCTTC; cdr3_aa: CASGLGQPYGYTF
d_call: TRBD2; j_call: TRBJ2-1; clone_size: few; v_call: TRBV28; cdr3_nt: TGTGCCAGCATCGGCGCTAGCGGGAGGTATGAGCAGTTCTTC; cdr3_aa: CASIGASGRYEQFF
d_call: TRBD1; j_call: TRBJ2-6; clone_size: -; v_call: TRBV29-1; cdr3_nt: TGCAGCGTCTGGACAGGGGGCGCATCCGGGGCCAACGTCCTGACTTTC; cdr3_aa: CSVWTGGASGANVLTF
d_call: TRBD2; j_call: TRBJ2-3; clone_size: -; v_call: TRBV30; cdr3_nt: TGTGCCTGGAGGCTAGCGGGGGGCGATACGCAGTATTTT; cdr3_aa: CAWRLAGGDTQYF
d_call: -; j_call: TRBJ2-7; clone_size: few; v_call: TRBV5-1; cdr3_nt: TGCGCCAGCAGCTTGGGAGTTGAGGGCTACGAGCAGTACTTC; cdr3_aa: CASSLGVEGYEQYF
d_call: -; j_call: TRBJ2-5; clone_size: -; v_call: TRBV7-3; cdr3_nt: TGTGCCAGCAGCACCCTAGCTCAAGAGACCCAGTACTTC; cdr3_aa: CASSTLAQETQYF
d_call: TRBD1; j_call: TRBJ1-1; clone_size: -; v_call: TRBV6-5; cdr3_nt: TGTGCCAGCAGTTACGGACAGGGGGCTAATACTGAAGCTTTCTTT; cdr3_aa: CASSYGQGANTEAFF
d_call: -; j_call: TRBJ2-7; clone_size: many; v_call: TRBV28; cdr3_nt: TGTGCCAGCAGTTTCCCTCCTACGGGTGAGCAGTACTTC; cdr3_aa: CASSFPPTGEQYF
d_call: -; j_call: TRBJ2-2; clone_size: medium-sized; v_call: TRBV7-3; cdr3_nt: TGTGCCAGCAGCTTAATGGGGAATTCGGCCGGGGAGCTGTTTTTT; cdr3_aa: CASSLMGNSAGELFF
d_call: -; j_call: TRBJ1-1; clone_size: few; v_call: TRBV7-9; cdr3_nt: TGTGCCAGCAGCAGAGGGGTGAACACTGAAGCTTTCTTT; cdr3_aa: CASSRGVNTEAFF
d_call: TRBD2; j_call: TRBJ2-5; clone_size: -; v_call: TRBV29-1; cdr3_nt: TGCAGCTACTCACCGACTAGCGGGATGGTTGGGGAGACCCAGTACTTC; cdr3_aa: CSYSPTSGMVGETQYF
d_call: -; j_call: TRBJ2-2; clone_size: -; v_call: TRBV6-1; cdr3_nt: TGTGCCAGCTCTGGTGGCGGGGAGCTGTTTTTT; cdr3_aa: CASSGGGELFF
d_call: -; j_call: TRBJ1-2; clone_size: few; v_call: TRBV30; cdr3_nt: TGTGCCTGGAGTGCCGACACTAGGATGGGCTTTGGCTACACCTTC; cdr3_aa: CAWSADTRMGFGYTF
d_call: -; j_call: TRBJ2-7; clone_size: -; v_call: TRBV2; cdr3_nt: TGTGCCAGCAGTGAGCAGAGATACGAGCAGTACTTC; cdr3_aa: CASSEQRYEQYF
d_call: -; j_call: TRBJ1-1; clone_size: -; v_call: TRBV20-1; cdr3_nt: TGCAGTGCTAGGGTCACTGAAGCTTTCTTT; cdr3_aa: CSARVTEAFF
d_call: -; j_call: TRBJ2-1; clone_size: -; v_call: TRBV7-3; cdr3_nt: TGTGCCAGCAGCTTAACCGCAGGACGGTCCTACAATGAGCAGTTCTTC; cdr3_aa: CASSLTAGRSYNEQFF
d_call: -; j_call: TRBJ2-7; clone_size: -; v_call: TRBV5-8; cdr3_nt: TGTGCCAGCAGCTCCCAGGCGGGCCGAATTGGAGAGCAGTACTTC; cdr3_aa: CASSSQAGRIGEQYF
d_call: TRBD1; j_call: TRBJ2-1; clone_size: once; v_call: TRBV13; cdr3_nt: TGTGCCAGCAGCCCACAGGGGACGTACAATGAGCAGTTCTTC; cdr3_aa: CASSPQGTYNEQFF